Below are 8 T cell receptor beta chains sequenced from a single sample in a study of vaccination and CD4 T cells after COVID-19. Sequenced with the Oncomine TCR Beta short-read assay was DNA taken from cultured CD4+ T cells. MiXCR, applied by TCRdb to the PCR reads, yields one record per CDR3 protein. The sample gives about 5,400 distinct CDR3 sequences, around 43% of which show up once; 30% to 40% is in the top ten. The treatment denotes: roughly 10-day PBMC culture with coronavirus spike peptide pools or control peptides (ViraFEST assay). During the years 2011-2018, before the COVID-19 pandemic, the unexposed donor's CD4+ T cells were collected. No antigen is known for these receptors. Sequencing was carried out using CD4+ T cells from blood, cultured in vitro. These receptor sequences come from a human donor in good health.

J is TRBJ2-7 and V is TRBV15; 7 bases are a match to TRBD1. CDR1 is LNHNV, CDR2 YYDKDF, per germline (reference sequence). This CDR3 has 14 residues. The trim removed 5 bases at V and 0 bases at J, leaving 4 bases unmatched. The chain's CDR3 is CATSAGTVSYEQYF. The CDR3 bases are TGTGCCACCAGCGCCGGGACAGTCTCCTACGAGCAGTACTTC. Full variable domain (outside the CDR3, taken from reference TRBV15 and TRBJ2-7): DAMVIQNPRYQVTQFGKPVTLSCSQTLNHNVMYWYQQKSSQAPKLLFHYYDKDFNNEADTPDNFQSRRPNTSFCFLDIRSPGLGDTAMYLCATSAGTVSYEQYFGPGTRLTVT.

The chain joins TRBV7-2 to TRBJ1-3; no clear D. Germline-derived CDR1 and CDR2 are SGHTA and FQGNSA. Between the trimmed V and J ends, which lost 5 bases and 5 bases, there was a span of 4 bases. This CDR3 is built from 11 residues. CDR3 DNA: TGTGCCAGCAGCCCCCGAAACACCATATATTTT. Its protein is CASSPRNTIYF.

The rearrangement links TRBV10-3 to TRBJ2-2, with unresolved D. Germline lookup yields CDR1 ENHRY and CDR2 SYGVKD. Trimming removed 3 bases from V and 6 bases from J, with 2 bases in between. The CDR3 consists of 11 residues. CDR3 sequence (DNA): TGTGCCATCAGTGAATCCGGGGAGCTGTTTTTT. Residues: CAISESGELFF.

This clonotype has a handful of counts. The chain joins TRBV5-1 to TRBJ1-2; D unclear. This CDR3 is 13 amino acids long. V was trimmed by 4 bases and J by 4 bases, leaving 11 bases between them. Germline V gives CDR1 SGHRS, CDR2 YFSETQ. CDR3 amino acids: CASSTGASYGYTF. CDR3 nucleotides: TGCGCCAGCAGCACGGGAGCCAGCTATGGCTACACCTTC.

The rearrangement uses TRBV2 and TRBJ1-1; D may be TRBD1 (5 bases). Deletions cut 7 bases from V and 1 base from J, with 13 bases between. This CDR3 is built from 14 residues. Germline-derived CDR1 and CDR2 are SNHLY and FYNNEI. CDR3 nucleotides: TGTGCCAGCATAGAGGGCGGGGGGAACACTGAAGCTTTCTTT. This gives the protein CASIEGGGNTEAFF.

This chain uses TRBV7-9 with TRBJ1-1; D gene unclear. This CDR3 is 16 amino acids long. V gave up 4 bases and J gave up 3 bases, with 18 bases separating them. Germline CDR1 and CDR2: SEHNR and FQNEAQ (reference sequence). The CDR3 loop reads CASSSAIAGWDTEAFF. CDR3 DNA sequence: TGTGCCAGCAGCTCGGCCATAGCAGGATGGGACACTGAAGCTTTCTTT.

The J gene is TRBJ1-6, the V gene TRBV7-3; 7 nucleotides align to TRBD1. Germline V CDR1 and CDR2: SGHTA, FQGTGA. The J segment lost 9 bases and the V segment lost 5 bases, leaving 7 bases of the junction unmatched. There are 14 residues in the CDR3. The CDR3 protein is CASSLGGAGSPLHF. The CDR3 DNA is TGTGCCAGCAGCCTAGGGGGCGCAGGTTCACCCCTCCACTTT. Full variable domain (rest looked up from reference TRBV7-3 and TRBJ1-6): GAGVSQTPSNKVTEKGKYVELRCDPISGHTALYWYRQSLGQGPEFLIYFQGTGAADDSGLPNDRFFAVRPEGSVSTLKIQRTERGDSAVYLCASSLGGAGSPLHFGNGTRLTVT.

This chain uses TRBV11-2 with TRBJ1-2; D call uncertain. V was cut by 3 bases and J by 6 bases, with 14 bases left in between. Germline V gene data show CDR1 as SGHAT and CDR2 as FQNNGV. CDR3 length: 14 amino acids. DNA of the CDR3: TGTGCCAGCAGCTTTCAGGAAGGAAAGGATGGCTACACCTTC. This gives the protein CASSFQEGKDGYTF.